The entry that follows covers one T cell receptor beta chain sequence. The antigen is not known. Likely a read error: the CDR3 ends without its conserved phenylalanine or tryptophan. Repertoires were sampled repeatedly during chemoradiotherapy. The method was immunoSEQ multiplex PCR; TCRdb's version includes in-frame clones alone and lacks a portion of them. The repertoire consists of 40,000 to 65,000 clones, with about 92% occurring once and the leading ten covering roughly 3.4%. The data were taken from a study of chemoradiotherapy in HPV16-positive cancers. Study-wide context: Two HPV16-positive patients' cells yielded candidate HPV-specific clones and common motifs. Study conclusions and caveats: Candidate HPV-specific clones and E7-related TCR motifs grew in tumor during treatment. For HPV16-positive patients, expanding HPV-responsive T cells associated with longer recurrence-free survival.

Germline-derived CDR1 and CDR2 are MRHNA and SNTAGT. The CDR3 has 15 residues. This TCR was recovered from a human donor with HPV-associated anogenital cancer. V and J are TRBV6-4 and TRBJ1-1, with 10 positions matching TRBD1. Sequences were derived from blood, sampled from a patient who underwent chemoradiotherapy. The CDR3, as DNA: TGTGCCAGCAGTGACGGGACAGGGGCGAACACTGGAGCTTTCTCT. Translated: CASSDGTGANTGAFS.